The sequence of this T cell receptor (beta chain) was determined in a study of cytomegalovirus exposure and HLA in healthy donors. General study points: Testing in vitro showed a few CMV-associated chains specific for CMV antigens.

Use of 60 Vbeta and 13 Jbeta primers characterized the PCR. Using immunoSEQ multiplex PCR, the repertoire was profiled, and TCRdb retains in-frame clones only, with some absent. The sample lists roughly 170,000 clones, approximately 80% occurring once. Trimming stripped 3 bases from V and 0 bases from J, with 5 bases between. This CDR3 spans 14 amino acids. Germline V lookup: CDR1 KGHSH, CDR2 LQKENI. As to this clone: Its cognate antigen is unknown.

The chain combines TRBV18 with TRBJ1-4; no clear D gene. The sequence came from a man between 18 and 35 years old in good health and CMV-seronegative. Sample: PBMCs. CDR3 protein: CASSPPSTNEKLFF. Here the CDR3 DNA reads TGTGCCAGCTCACCCCCCTCAACTAATGAAAAACTGTTTTTT. Full variable domain (missing parts from reference TRBV18 and TRBJ1-4): NAGVMQNPRHLVRRRGQEARLRCSPMKGHSHVYWYRQLPEEGLKFMVYLQKENIIDESGMPKERFSAEFPKEGPSILRIQQVVRGDSAAYFCASSPPSTNEKLFFGSGTQLSVL.